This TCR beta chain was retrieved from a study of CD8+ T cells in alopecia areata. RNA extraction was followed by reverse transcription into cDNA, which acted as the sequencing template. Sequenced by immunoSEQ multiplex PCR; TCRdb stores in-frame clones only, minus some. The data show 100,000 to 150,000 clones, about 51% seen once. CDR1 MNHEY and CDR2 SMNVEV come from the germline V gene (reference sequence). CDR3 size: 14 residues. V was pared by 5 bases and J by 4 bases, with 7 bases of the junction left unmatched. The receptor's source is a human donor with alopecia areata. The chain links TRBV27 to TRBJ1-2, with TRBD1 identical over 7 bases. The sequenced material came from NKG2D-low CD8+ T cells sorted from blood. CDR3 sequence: CASSEGAGFYGYTF. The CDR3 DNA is TGTGCCAGCAGTGAGGGGGCCGGATTCTATGGCTACACCTTC.